This T cell receptor (beta chain) was documented in a study of blood T cell repertoires in COVID-19. Per the authors' pipeline: Scientists estimated how many nucleated cells there were by amplifying reference gene primers. The data were produced by immunoSEQ multiplex PCR, yet TCRdb's version contains in-frame clones alone and is incomplete. That table supplies the V and J calls and clone size; D and trimming were determined from the DNA. The sample includes 200,000 to 250,000 clones, approximately 81% of them seen just once. This CDR3 comprises 14 residues. Germline V gene data show CDR1 as MDHEN and CDR2 as SYDVKM. J gave up 1 base and V 4 bases, and 3 bases lay outside the gene matches.

The receptor's source is a woman older than 75 with acute or convalescent COVID-19. This chain links TRBV28 with TRBJ2-5, with 7 bases lining up with TRBD2. Sequencing used peripheral blood. In DNA form, the CDR3 reads TGTGCCAGCAGTTCCTCTAGCGGCCAAGAGACCCAGTACTTC. Translation gives CASSSSSGQETQYF. Full variable domain (rest looked up from reference TRBV28 and TRBJ2-5): DVKVTQSSRYLVKRTGEKVFLECVQDMDHENMFWYRQDPGLGLRLIYFSYDVKMKEKGDIPEGYSVSREKKERFSLILESASTNQTSMYLCASSSSSGQETQYFGPGTRLLVL.